The entry below gives a single T cell receptor beta chain sequence along with its context. Relative to the germline gene, one junction end is altered; a read error may explain this. The sample comes from a study of somatic mutations in cytotoxic T cells in rheumatoid arthritis. The method was immunoSEQ multiplex PCR; TCRdb's version includes in-frame clones alone and lacks a portion of them. The sample carries some 3,900 clones, 89% recorded once. This CDR3 region has 12 residues. Germline V gives CDR1 SGHVS, CDR2 FNYEAQ. The chain is built from TRBV7-6 and TRBJ2-7; TRBD2 might be the D (5 bases). The sequenced sample consisted of CD8+ T cells sorted from blood. The clonotype comes from a woman in her seventies with rheumatoid arthritis. CDR3 region: CASSSDSDEQYF. In nucleotides, the CDR3 is TGTGCCAGCAGCTCGGACTCCGACGAGCAGTACTTC.